These 19 T cell receptor beta chains originate from one sample sequenced in a study of cytomegalovirus exposure and HLA in healthy donors. Method: immunoSEQ multiplex PCR; TCRdb's copy keeps in-frame clones and lacks some. The repertoire holds approximately 120,000 clones, with around 94% as singletons. Sequences were obtained from PBMCs. The receptors originated from a young woman in good health and CMV-seronegative.

The V gene is TRBV29-1, the J gene TRBJ1-1; unclear D gene. Trimming took 6 bases from V and 3 from J, leaving 11 bases between them. CDR1 and CDR2 from the germline V gene are SQVTM and ANQGSEA. This CDR3 has 12 amino acids. CDR3 protein: CSVRFSDTEAFF. The CDR3 bases are TGCAGCGTCCGGTTTTCGGACACTGAAGCTTTCTTT.

V gene TRBV6-5 combines with J gene TRBJ2-1; 8 nucleotides agree with TRBD2. From germline, CDR1 is MNHEY and CDR2 SVGAGI. J gave up 9 bases and V 2 bases, and 3 bases lay outside the gene matches. This CDR3 spans 13 amino acids. As DNA, the CDR3 is TGTGCCAGCAGTTACGGGACTAGAGGTGAGCAGTTCTTC. The encoded protein is CASSYGTRGEQFF.

The rearrangement links TRBV10-2 to TRBJ2-5, with 7 bases matching TRBD1. The V segment lost 4 bases and the J segment 6 bases; nucleotides outside the gene matches: 11. The CDR3 is 15 amino acids. The germline V gene encodes CDR1 WSHSY and CDR2 SAAADI. CDR3 DNA sequence: TGCGCCAGCAGTGCAGTGAGGGACAGTGGAAAGACCCAGTACTTC. It translates to CASSAVRDSGKTQYF.

V is TRBV30 and J is TRBJ1-1; D possibly corresponds to TRBD1 (6 bases). Germline V gene data show CDR1 as GTSNPN and CDR2 as SVGIG (reference sequence). The CDR3 is 17 amino acids. V lost 0 bases to trimming and J lost 0 bases, with 17 bases between them. The CDR3 reads CAWSVPGARPMNTEAFF. CDR3 sequence (DNA): TGTGCCTGGAGTGTACCAGGGGCGCGGCCCATGAACACTGAAGCTTTCTTT.

The gene calls are TRBV2 and TRBJ2-6, with a weak D call TRBD1 (6 bases). The V gene lost 7 bases and the J gene lost 0 bases, with 28 bases spanning the gap. The CDR3 runs 21 residues. Germline CDR1 and CDR2: SNHLY and FYNNEI. CDR3 sequence reads: CASKKHLTGTNSFSGANVLTF. Here the CDR3 DNA reads TGTGCCAGCAAAAAACACCTAACCGGGACAAATAGTTTCTCTGGGGCCAACGTCCTGACTTTC.

This clone has more than one count but fewer than ten. This chain connects TRBV9 to TRBJ2-3; TRBD2 matches 8 bases. This CDR3 has 16 residues. With 0 bases clipped from V and 6 bases from J, the junction kept 9 bases outside the gene matches. Per the germline V gene, CDR1 is SGDLS and CDR2 is YYNGEE. The CDR3 region has the DNA TGTGCCAGCAGCGTAGGTCATGGACTAGCAGCGGATACGCAGTATTTT. It translates to CASSVGHGLAADTQYF.

V usage is TRBV7-8 and J usage is TRBJ2-7, with 7 positions matching TRBD2. The CDR3 extends over 14 amino acids. The germline CDR1 and CDR2 sequences are SGHVS and FQNEAQ. Trimming took 3 bases from V and 2 from J; bases not matched to a gene: 4. The CDR3 is CASSFRDYTYEQYF. In nucleotides, the CDR3 is TGTGCCAGCAGCTTCCGGGACTATACCTACGAGCAGTACTTC.

The V gene is TRBV7-2, the J gene TRBJ2-1, with D possibly being TRBD2 (5 bases). This CDR3 comprises 15 residues. Germline values: CDR1 SGHTA, CDR2 FQGNSA. Trimming stripped 0 bases from V and 0 bases from J, with 6 bases between. CDR3 nucleotides: TGTGCCAGCAGCTTAGCAGGGAGCTCCTACAATGAGCAGTTCTTC. It is translated as CASSLAGSSYNEQFF.

V gene TRBV5-5 combines with J gene TRBJ2-7; 8 bases match TRBD1. From germline, CDR1 is SGHKS and CDR2 YYEKEE (reference sequence). CDR3 size: 14 residues. The J segment lost 3 bases and the V segment lost 4 bases, leaving 6 bases of the junction unmatched. CDR3 sequence reads: CASSRQGNYYEQYF. CDR3 nucleotides: TGTGCCAGCAGCCGACAGGGGAATTACTACGAGCAGTACTTC.

The gene calls are TRBV5-1 and TRBJ2-2, with 11 positions matching TRBD2. The V segment lost 2 bases and the J segment 9 bases; nucleotides outside the gene matches: 3. The CDR3 has 14 amino acids. Germline V gives CDR1 SGHRS, CDR2 YFSETQ. The CDR3 DNA reads TGCGCCAGCAGCTTCACTAGCGGGGGAAGGGAGCTGTTTTTT. This sequence encodes CASSFTSGGRELFF.

This chain uses TRBV5-1 with TRBJ2-3; D ambiguous. The V end was cut by 0 bases, the J end by 2 bases, with 7 bases between. Germline V CDR1 and CDR2: SGHRS, YFSETQ. The CDR3 length is 14 residues. The CDR3 sequence is CASSLAQVTDTQYF. In DNA form, the CDR3 reads TGCGCCAGCAGCTTGGCTCAGGTCACAGATACGCAGTATTTT.

The chain has TRBV5-1 and TRBJ2-3; 9 positions match TRBD2. J was trimmed by 3 bases and V by 5 bases; bases with no gene match: 4. There are 14 residues in the CDR3. Germline V lookup: CDR1 SGHRS, CDR2 YFSETQ. CDR3 region: CASSYGLATDTQYF. CDR3 in DNA: TGCGCCAGCAGTTACGGACTAGCGACAGATACGCAGTATTTT.

The chain carries TRBV2 and TRBJ1-2, with 11 bases that match TRBD1. V trimming: 5 bases; J trimming: 2 bases; junction bases outside the gene matches: 4. The CDR3 spans 15 residues. Germline V gives CDR1 SNHLY, CDR2 FYNNEI. The CDR3 is CASSTRDRGNYGYTF. CDR3 in DNA: TGTGCCAGCAGTACCCGGGACAGGGGGAACTATGGCTACACCTTC.

CDR3 nucleotide sequence: TGTGCCAGTAGTATAGACAGATCTGGAAACACCATATATTTT. Encoded protein: CASSIDRSGNTIYF. The rearrangement uses TRBV19 and TRBJ1-3, with D uncertain. Trimming shortened V by 0 bases and J by 1 base, and 4 bases separated the two germline ends. Germline assignment: CDR1 LNHDA and CDR2 SQIVND (reference sequence). CDR3 length: 14 amino acids.

The chain combines TRBV5-3 with TRBJ2-7, with 7 nucleotides matching TRBD2. TRBV5-3 is an ORF for which the function is uncertain. J gave up 5 bases and V 4 bases, and 12 bases lay outside the gene matches. The CDR3 covers 15 residues. CDR3 loop: CARSPPAGVSNEQYF. As DNA, the CDR3 is TGTGCCAGAAGCCCCCCTGCGGGAGTGTCTAACGAGCAGTACTTC.

V usage is TRBV5-4 and J usage is TRBJ2-7; 7 bases are shared with TRBD1. CDR3 length: 16 residues. The germline V gene encodes CDR1 SGHNT and CDR2 YYREEE (reference sequence). With V trimmed by 4 bases and J by 2 bases, 12 bases remained unmatched. CDR3 protein: CASSPSFRDSPYEQYF. CDR3 DNA sequence: TGTGCCAGCAGCCCGTCTTTCCGGGACAGCCCCTACGAGCAGTACTTC.

The chain recombines TRBV5-4 with TRBJ2-1, with 8 bases aligning to TRBD2. The length of the CDR3 is 14 residues. The germline gives CDR1 SGHNT, CDR2 YYREEE (reference sequence). The V gene end was trimmed by 0 bases and the J gene end by 7 bases; junction bases not matched to a gene: 3. This CDR3 is CASSLGGRRNEQFF. CDR3 sequence (DNA): TGTGCCAGCAGCTTGGGCGGGAGGCGTAATGAGCAGTTCTTC.

The chain combines TRBV5-6 with TRBJ1-5; tentative D call: TRBD1 (5 bases). Trimming shortened V by 0 bases and J by 6 bases, and 13 bases separated the two germline ends. This CDR3 has 15 residues. Per germline, CDR1 SGHDT and CDR2 YYEEEE. CDR3 in amino acids: CASSLGTAGGQPQHF. The CDR3 DNA sequence: TGTGCCAGCAGCTTGGGAACCGCCGGGGGTCAGCCCCAGCATTTT.

V is TRBV11-3 and J is TRBJ2-3, with D possibly being TRBD1 (6 bases). The length of the CDR3 is 12 residues. Trimming stripped 0 bases from V and 8 bases from J, with 6 bases between. Germline V gives CDR1 SGHNT, CDR2 YENEEA. The CDR3 region is CASSLEGATQYF. CDR3 DNA sequence: TGTGCCAGCAGCTTAGAGGGGGCTACGCAGTATTTT.